This entry lists 9 T cell receptor beta chains sequenced from one sample in a study of T cell responses to AZD1222 COVID-19 vaccine. Sequencing used immunoSEQ multiplex PCR; TCRdb keeps in-frame clones, though not all of them. This table has under 300,000 clones, about 92% appearing once. The specimen comprised peripheral blood, sampled on day 0 of AZD1222 vaccination. The origin of the receptors is an adult in good health.

This clone was detected only a few times. The chain carries TRBV2 and TRBJ2-1; unclear D gene. This CDR3 spans 13 amino acids. Germline CDR1 and CDR2: SNHLY and FYNNEI. V lost 6 bases, J lost 4 bases, and 10 bases lay in between. The CDR3 loop reads CASSKGSYNEQFF. The CDR3, as DNA: TGTGCCAGCAGCAAAGGGTCTTACAATGAGCAGTTCTTC.

The V gene is TRBV4-1, the J gene TRBJ2-7, with D possibly being TRBD2 (6 bases). Germline CDR1 is MGHRA and CDR2 is YSYEKL. There are 15 residues in the CDR3. Trimming left V 1 base short and J 5 bases short, with 15 bases between. CDR3 nucleotides: TGCGCCAGCAGCCAAGTCGGGAGAGGGAGCAACGAGCAGTACTTC. Its protein is CASSQVGRGSNEQYF.

This CDR3 reads CASSLPGTAGYGYTF. Written as DNA, the CDR3 is TGTGCCAGCAGTTTACCCGGAACAGCGGGCTATGGCTACACCTTC. V usage is TRBV28 and J usage is TRBJ1-2, with unresolved D. Trimming stripped 2 bases from V and 4 bases from J, with 14 bases between. The CDR3 consists of 15 residues. The germline gives CDR1 MDHEN, CDR2 SYDVKM.

The chain is built from TRBV5-6 and TRBJ1-5; D possibly corresponds to TRBD1 (6 bases). CDR3 length equals 14 residues. Germline-derived CDR1 and CDR2 are SGHDT and YYEEEE. V gave up 2 bases and J gave up 7 bases, with 13 bases separating them. In nucleotides, the CDR3 is TGTGCCAGCAGCTTTGGGGGCAAGGGCCAGCCCCAGCATTTT. The encoded protein is CASSFGGKGQPQHF.

The chain has TRBV7-2 and TRBJ2-7, with 10 bases matching TRBD2. The CDR3 has 15 residues. The V and J ends lost 5 bases and 4 bases, in that order; junction bases with no gene match: 8. Germline V gene sequence: CDR1 SGHTA, CDR2 FQGNSA. The CDR3 region has the DNA TGTGCCAGCAGCCTTCGGACTAGCGGAGTATACGAGCAGTACTTC. This codes for CASSLRTSGVYEQYF.

The chain employs TRBV2 and TRBJ2-7, with no clear D. Germline lookup yields CDR1 SNHLY and CDR2 FYNNEI. The V and J ends lost 7 bases and 4 bases respectively, with 11 bases between them. The CDR3 sequence is 12 residues long. The CDR3 sequence: CASTRQLYEQYF. CDR3 in DNA: TGTGCCAGCACAAGACAACTATACGAGCAGTACTTC. The full variable domain, its missing parts supplied by reference TRBV2 and TRBJ2-7, is EPEVTQTPSHQVTQMGQEVILRCVPISNHLYFYWYRQILGQKVEFLVSFYNNEISEKSEIFDDQFSVERPDGSNFTLKIRSTKLEDSAMYFCASTRQLYEQYFGPGTRLTVT.

The chain recombines TRBV3-1 (or the pseudogene TRBV3-2) with TRBJ2-1; TRBD2 matches 7 bases. Germline values: CDR1 LGHDT, CDR2 YNNKEL (reference sequence). The CDR3 has 15 residues. V was clipped by 2 bases and J by 9 bases; unmatched bases: 10. The CDR3 nucleotides are TGTGCCAGCAGCCAAAGCTCGGCGGGAGCCGTTGAGCAGTTCTTC. The encoded protein is CASSQSSAGAVEQFF.

The J gene is TRBJ2-2, the V gene TRBV5-1, with 8 bases matching TRBD1. The trim removed 0 bases at V and 7 bases at J, leaving 8 bases unmatched. Germline-derived CDR1 and CDR2 are SGHRS and YFSETQ. The CDR3 extends over 16 amino acids. The CDR3 coding sequence is TGCGCCAGCAGCTTGGAGCCGCAGGGGGCGATCGGGGAGCTGTTTTTT. Its translation: CASSLEPQGAIGELFF. Together with reference TRBV5-1 and TRBJ2-2, the CDR3 gives the full variable domain: KAGVTQTPRYLIKTRGQQVTLSCSPISGHRSVSWYQQTPGQGLQFLFEYFSETQRNKGNFPGRFSGRQFSNSRSEMNVSTLELGDSALYLCASSLEPQGAIGELFFGEGSRLTVL.

The V and J genes are TRBV5-6 and TRBJ2-7; 14 bases match TRBD2. The CDR3 sequence is 17 residues long. V lost 0 bases, J lost 3 bases, and 5 bases stayed unmatched. The V gene's germline CDR1 is SGHDT and CDR2 YYEEEE. The CDR3 nucleotides are TGTGCCAGCAGCTTGGGACTAGCGGGGGGGCCAGGCTACGAGCAGTACTTC. It codes for CASSLGLAGGPGYEQYF.